These 16 T cell receptor beta chains came from one sample sequenced in a study of T cells after yellow fever vaccination. From the 5' RACE reads, TCRdb called clonotypes with MiXCR, one entry per CDR3 protein. The profile covers 300,000 to 400,000 distinct CDR3 sequences, with about 10% appearing a single time and approximately 3.3% taken by the ten largest. The source was CD4+ T cells sorted from PBMCs, collected 45 days after the yellow fever booster vaccination. These receptor sequences come from a man aged 18-30 years who received the YFV17D yellow fever vaccine.

This chain joins TRBV9 and TRBJ1-6, with D uncertain. V was clipped by 4 bases and J by 7 bases, with 15 bases between them. CDR1 and CDR2 (germline): SGDLS, YYNGEE. The CDR3 totals 15 residues. The chain's CDR3 is CASSSPALGNSPLHF. CDR3 in DNA: TGTGCCAGCAGCTCCCCCGCCCTCGGGAATTCACCCCTCCACTTT.

This clonotype was seen only a few times. The V gene is TRBV7-8, the J gene TRBJ2-1, with no clear D. V gave up 1 base and J gave up 7 bases, with 5 bases separating them. The CDR3 runs to 12 residues. CDR1 and CDR2 (germline): SGHVS, FQNEAQ. Written as DNA, the CDR3 is TGTGCCAGCAGCTTAGAACCAAATGAGCAGTTCTTC. Its protein is CASSLEPNEQFF.

This clonotype was observed a few times. The chain uses TRBV5-1 and TRBJ2-3; a weak D match, TRBD2 (7 bases). Germline V gene lookup returns CDR1 SGHRS and CDR2 YFSETQ. The V end was cut by 2 bases, the J end by 1 base, with 17 bases between. The CDR3 covers 17 residues. CDR3 sequence reads: CASSLVTRGRRTDTQYF. Here the CDR3 DNA reads TGCGCCAGCAGCTTAGTAACGCGGGGGCGACGCACAGATACGCAGTATTTT.

This clonotype has more than one count but fewer than ten. J is TRBJ2-3 and V is TRBV7-6; D might be TRBD1 or TRBD2, each matching 5 bases. Germline loops: CDR1 SGHVS, CDR2 FNYEAQ. This CDR3 is built from 16 residues. The ends were cut back, 4 bases at V and 5 bases at J, with 19 bases in the middle. The DNA for the CDR3 is TGTGCCAGCAGCTCCGGGATGGGGCTAATTGGAGATACGCAGTATTTT. Residues: CASSSGMGLIGDTQYF.

This clonotype occurred many times. The chain's CDR3 is CASSTPTGKDIQYF. For the CDR3, the DNA is TGTGCCAGCAGTACTCCAACAGGGAAAGACATTCAGTACTTC. This rearrangement joins TRBV2 to TRBJ2-4; D is perhaps TRBD1 (6 bases). V was shortened by 5 bases and J by 8 bases, with 16 bases between the two germline ends. The CDR3 spans 14 residues. CDR1 and CDR2 from the germline V gene are SNHLY and FYNNEI.

This clonotype was seen many times. The rearrangement uses TRBV27 and TRBJ2-1, with D perhaps assigned TRBD1 or TRBD2 (6 bases each). Germline-derived CDR1 and CDR2 are MNHEY and SMNVEV (reference sequence). The CDR3 has 16 amino acids. V was pared by 3 bases and J by 0 bases, with 12 bases between. Here the CDR3 DNA reads TGTGCCAGCAGTTTGGAAGGGGGGTTCTCCTACAATGAGCAGTTCTTC. Its translation: CASSLEGGFSYNEQFF.

This clonotype was recorded once. The CDR3 region is CASSPLADPITDTQYF. In DNA form, the CDR3 reads TGCGCCAGCAGCCCCCTAGCGGACCCCATCACAGATACGCAGTATTTT. The rearrangement links TRBV5-1 to TRBJ2-3, with TRBD2 identical over 7 bases. The CDR3 is made up of 16 amino acids. J was trimmed by 2 bases and V by 4 bases; bases with no gene match: 10. Looked up from germline, CDR1 is SGHRS and CDR2 is YFSETQ.

This chain links TRBV20-1 with TRBJ2-1; 9 bases agree with TRBD2. CDR3 length: 16 residues. Germline CDR1 and CDR2: DFQATT and SNEGSKA (reference sequence). The ends lost 3 bases at V and 4 bases at J; junction bases unmatched: 10. This CDR3 reads CSARGTQRGAYNEQFF. CDR3 DNA: TGCAGTGCTAGGGGAACCCAGCGGGGGGCTTACAATGAGCAGTTCTTC.

The V and J genes are TRBV11-2 and TRBJ2-7; perhaps TRBD1 as D (5 bases). The V end was cut by 5 bases, the J end by 3 bases, with 17 bases between. The germline CDR1 and CDR2 sequences are SGHAT and FQNNGV. CDR3 size: 15 residues. CDR3 region: CASSPLGAKDYEQYF. The CDR3 coding sequence is TGTGCCAGCAGCCCCCTAGGGGCCAAAGACTACGAGCAGTACTTC.

This clonotype was seen only a few times. This chain links TRBV20-1 with TRBJ2-3; D gene uncertain. CDR1 and CDR2 from the germline V gene are DFQATT and SNEGSKA (reference sequence). Trimming removed 2 bases from V and 2 bases from J, with 11 bases in between. CDR3 length: 14 amino acids. CDR3 nucleotide sequence: TGCAGTGCTAGACGTCAGGAGAACACAGATACGCAGTATTTT. It codes for CSARRQENTDTQYF.

This clonotype showed up just a few times. The rearrangement links TRBV7-8 to TRBJ2-2; D tentatively reads TRBD1 or TRBD2 (6 bases each). Trimming left V 1 base short and J 4 bases short, with 13 bases between. Germline V lookup: CDR1 SGHVS, CDR2 FQNEAQ. The CDR3 is made up of 16 amino acids. The CDR3 protein is CASSLVGGLGTGELFF. Written as DNA, the CDR3 is TGTGCCAGCAGCTTAGTTGGGGGGCTGGGCACCGGGGAGCTGTTTTTT. The full variable domain, rest sourced from reference TRBV7-8 and TRBJ2-2, is GAGVSQSPRYKVAKRGQDVALRCDPISGHVSLFWYQQALGQGPEFLTYFQNEAQLDKSGLPSDRFFAERPEGSVSTLKIQRTQQEDSAVYLCASSLVGGLGTGELFFGEGSRLTVL.

This clonotype was seen a handful of times. The V gene is TRBV30, the J gene TRBJ2-7; tentative D call: TRBD2 (5 bases). In germline, CDR1 is GTSNPN, CDR2 SVGIG (reference sequence). The V and J ends lost 2 bases and 5 bases respectively, with 7 bases between them. CDR3 length equals 11 residues. The CDR3 spells CAWSWENEQYF. The DNA for the CDR3 is TGTGCCTGGAGTTGGGAGAACGAGCAGTACTTC. Together with reference TRBV30 and TRBJ2-7, the CDR3 gives the full variable domain: SQTIHQWPATLVQPVGSPLSLECTVEGTSNPNLYWYRQAAGRGLQLLFYSVGIGQISSEVPQNLSASRPQDRQFILSSKKLLLSDSGFYLCAWSWENEQYFGPGTRLTVT.

This clonotype turned up a few times. The chain links TRBV7-8 to TRBJ2-3, with D possibly being TRBD1 (6 bases). From germline, CDR1 is SGHVS and CDR2 FQNEAQ. The CDR3 has 15 amino acids. V dropped 5 bases and J dropped 0 bases, with 12 bases sitting between them. The CDR3 protein is CASSRRGISTDTQYF. The CDR3 region has the DNA TGTGCCAGCAGCCGCAGGGGCATTAGCACAGATACGCAGTATTTT.

This chain links TRBV28 with TRBJ2-3; a possible D gene is TRBD2 (6 bases). Germline V lookup: CDR1 MDHEN, CDR2 SYDVKM. The CDR3 is 15 residues long. V lost 7 bases and J lost 1, with 15 bases in between. For the CDR3, the DNA is TGTGCCAGCAAGGAGGGAGGTCTGCGCACAGATACGCAGTATTTT. Its translation: CASKEGGLRTDTQYF.

V and J are TRBV20-1 and TRBJ2-3; D not certain. V was pared by 0 bases and J by 4 bases, with 14 bases between. Germline V gene sequence: CDR1 DFQATT, CDR2 SNEGSKA (reference sequence). CDR3 length: 15 residues. The CDR3 region has the DNA TGCAGTGCTAGAGAGGAAGGCGGTGGGGCAGATACGCAGTATTTT. Translated, it gives CSAREEGGGADTQYF.

This clonotype occurred many times. The chain has TRBV12-3 or TRBV12-4 and TRBJ2-1; 15 positions agree with TRBD2. This CDR3 spans 15 amino acids. V lost 5 bases, J lost 6 bases, and 2 bases stayed unmatched. The DNA for the CDR3 is TGTGCCAGCAGTAGGGGACTAGCGGGGGGCAATGAGCAGTTCTTC. Protein sequence: CASSRGLAGGNEQFF.